This T cell receptor beta chain stems from a study of blood T cell repertoires in COVID-19. Study summary: COVID-19 samples from acute and convalescent phases originated in the United States, Italy and Spain.

In the authors' methods: Amplification with reference gene primers provided the estimates of nucleated cell counts. TCRdb's table, derived via immunoSEQ multiplex PCR, lists solely in-frame clones and lacks some. The V and J calls and the clone size are those of that table, but D and trimming were determined from the DNA. The sample carries hundreds of thousands of clones, 65% to 90% recorded once. Between the trimmed V and J ends, which lost 0 bases and 1 base, there was a span of 4 bases. CDR1 and CDR2 from the germline V gene are SGHRS and YFSETQ. The CDR3 is 14 amino acids. The sequencing input was peripheral blood. The receptor comes from a man in his fifties or sixties with active or convalescent COVID-19. The chain has TRBV5-1 and TRBJ2-2; D unresolved. In DNA form, the CDR3 reads TGCGCCAGCAGCTTGGCGGTGAACACCGGGGAGCTGTTTTTT. Translation gives CASSLAVNTGELFF.